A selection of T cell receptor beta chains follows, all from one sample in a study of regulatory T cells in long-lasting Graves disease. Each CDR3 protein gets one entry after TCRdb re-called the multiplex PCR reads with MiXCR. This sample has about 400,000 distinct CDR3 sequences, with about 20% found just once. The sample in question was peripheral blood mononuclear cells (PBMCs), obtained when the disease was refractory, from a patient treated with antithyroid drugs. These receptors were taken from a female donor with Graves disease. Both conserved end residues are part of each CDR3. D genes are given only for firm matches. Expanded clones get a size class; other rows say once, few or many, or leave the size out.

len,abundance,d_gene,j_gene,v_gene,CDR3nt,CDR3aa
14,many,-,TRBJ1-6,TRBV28,TGTGCCAGCGTCCTAGCGGGCGGAAATTCACCCCTCCACTTT,CASVLAGGNSPLHF
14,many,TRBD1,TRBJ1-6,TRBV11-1,TGTGCCAGCAGCTTACGGGACAGGGGTTCACCCCTCCACTTT,CASSLRDRGSPLHF
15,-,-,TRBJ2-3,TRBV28,TGTGCCAGCAGTCTAACATACAGGGGCACAGATACGCAGTATTTT,CASSLTYRGTDTQYF
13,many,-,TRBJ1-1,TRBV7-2,TGTGCCAGCAGCTCGACGGAAAGAACTGAAGCTTTCTTT,CASSSTERTEAFF
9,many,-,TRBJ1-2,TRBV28,TGTGCCATCCCCTATGGCTACACCTTC,CAIPYGYTF
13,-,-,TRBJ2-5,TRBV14,TGTGCCAGCAGCCAAGACAGCCAAGAGACCCAGTACTTC,CASSQDSQETQYF
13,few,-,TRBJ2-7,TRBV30,TGTGCCTGGAGGGGGTCGGGAGTGCACGAGCAGTACTTC,CAWRGSGVHEQYF
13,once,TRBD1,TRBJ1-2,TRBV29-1,TGCAGCGCTGCGGGGACAGCAAACTATGGCTACACCTTC,CSAAGTANYGYTF
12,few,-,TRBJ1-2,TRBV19,TGTGCCACCAAGCTTGCGAACTATGGCTACACCTTC,CATKLANYGYTF
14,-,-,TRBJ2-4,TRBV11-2,TGTGCCAGCAGCTTCCCGGAGGGGAAAAACATTCAGTACTTC,CASSFPEGKNIQYF
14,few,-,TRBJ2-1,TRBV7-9,TGTGCCAGCAGCTCCCGTTTCAGGAACAATGAGCAGTTCTTC,CASSSRFRNNEQFF
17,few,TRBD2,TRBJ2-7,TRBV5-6,TGTGCCAGCAGCTGGGGGACCGGGGCGGGAGGAATCTACGAGCAGTACTTC,CASSWGTGAGGIYEQYF
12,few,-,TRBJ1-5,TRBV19,TGTGCCAGTAGTAACTTAGCCGGGACCCAGCATTTT,CASSNLAGTQHF
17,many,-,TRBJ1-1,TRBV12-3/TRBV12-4,TGTGCCAGCAGCCTAAAGCAAGGGGTGACAGCTAACACTGAAGCTTTCTTT,CASSLKQGVTANTEAFF
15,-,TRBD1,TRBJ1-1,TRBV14,TGTGCCAGCAGCCCAGTGGGACAGGGGAACACTGAGGCTTTCTTT,CASSPVGQGNTEAFF
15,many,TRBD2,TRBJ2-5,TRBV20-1,TGCAGTGCTAGAGATTCGATGGGACTAGCAGGGACCCAGTACTTC,CSARDSMGLAGTQYF
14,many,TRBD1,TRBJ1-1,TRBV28,TGTGCCAGCAGTTCGGGACAGGGGTGGACTGAAGCTTTCTTT,CASSSGQGWTEAFF
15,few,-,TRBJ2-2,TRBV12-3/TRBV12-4,TGTGCCAGCAGTTTCGGGGGTAACTTAACCGGGGAGCTGTTTTTT,CASSFGGNLTGELFF
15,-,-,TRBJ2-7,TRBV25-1,TGTGCCAGCAGCCTAGGGGGAACTACCCCCTACGAGCAGTACTTC,CASSLGGTTPYEQYF
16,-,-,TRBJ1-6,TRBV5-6,TGTGCCAGCAGCTTGGTGGTGACAAGAGAAAATTCACCCCTCCACTTT,CASSLVVTRENSPLHF
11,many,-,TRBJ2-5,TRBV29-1,TGCAGCGTTCTACAGAGGGAGACCCAGTACTTC,CSVLQRETQYF
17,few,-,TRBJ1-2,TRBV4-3,TGCGCCAGCAGCCAAGAATACTGGGGAGCCGCTTCGCATGGCTACACCTTC,CASSQEYWGAASHGYTF
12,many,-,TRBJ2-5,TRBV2,TGTGCCAGCAGTGTCGGGAGAGAGACCCAGTACTTC,CASSVGRETQYF
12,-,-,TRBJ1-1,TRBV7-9,TGTGCCAGCAGCTCGGCGGTGACTGAAGCTTTCTTT,CASSSAVTEAFF
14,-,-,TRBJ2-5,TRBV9,TGTGCCAGCAGCGTAGAGGCGAAAAAAGAGACCCAGTACTTC,CASSVEAKKETQYF
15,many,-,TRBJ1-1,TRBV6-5,TGTGCCAGCAGTTATCTTCCCGTCTTGAACACTGAAGCTTTCTTT,CASSYLPVLNTEAFF
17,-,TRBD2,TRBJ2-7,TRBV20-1,TGCAGTGCTAGAGGGGCGGGAGACCTAAACAGCTCCTACGAGCAGTACTTC,CSARGAGDLNSSYEQYF
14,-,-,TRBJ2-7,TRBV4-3,TGCGCCAGCAGCCAAGATCCAGGGGACAACGAGCAGTACTTC,CASSQDPGDNEQYF